The 6 T cell receptor beta chains in this list originate from one sample, sequenced in a study of shared clonotypes between healthy human individuals. Here immunoSEQ multiplex PCR was the method, and the copy in TCRdb shows in-frame clones only, minus some. The sample records 2 million to 2.5 million clones, approximately 94% being singletons. Source material: naive CD4+ T cells sorted from blood. Documented subset: CD45RA+ positively selected. The source of these receptors is a young man in good health.

The chain uses TRBV4-1 and TRBJ1-4; TRBD1 is a possible D gene (5 bases). In germline, CDR1 is MGHRA, CDR2 YSYEKL. The CDR3 runs to 14 residues. The V gene lost 0 bases and the J gene lost 10 bases, with 12 bases spanning the gap. CDR3 in amino acids: CASSQDFGGGKLFF. The CDR3 bases are TGCGCCAGCAGCCAAGATTTTGGGGGGGGAAAACTGTTTTTT.

The V gene is TRBV6-5, the J gene TRBJ2-5; D perhaps matches TRBD2 (7 bases). Trimming took off 4 bases at V and 7 bases at J, with 19 bases between the two ends. The germline V gene encodes CDR1 MNHEY and CDR2 SVGAGI. The CDR3 consists of 15 residues. The CDR3 nucleotides read TGTGCCAGCAGTTCGGGGGGCGGGCCTCTGCGGACCCAGTACTTC. Its protein is CASSSGGGPLRTQYF.

The gene calls are TRBV7-2 and TRBJ2-7; 10 bases fit TRBD2. The length of the CDR3 is 15 residues. Trimming removed 4 bases from V and 4 bases from J; junction bases left unmatched: 7. CDR1 is SGHTA and CDR2 is FQGNSA in the germline V gene. CDR3 sequence: CASSSHRTSGYEQYF. The DNA of the CDR3 is TGTGCCAGCAGCTCGCACCGGACTAGCGGATACGAGCAGTACTTC.

The genes are TRBV30 and TRBJ1-3; D might be TRBD1 (5 bases). The CDR3 runs 16 residues. From germline, CDR1 is GTSNPN and CDR2 SVGIG (reference sequence). V lost 6 bases, J lost 0 bases, and 18 bases lay in between. The CDR3 DNA is TGTGCCTGTCCCCGGGGCGGATATACCTCTGGAAACACCATATATTTT. Its protein is CACPRGGYTSGNTIYF.

For the CDR3, the DNA is TGTGCCAGCACCCCTAAGCGGCAAGAGACCCAGTACTTC. Amino acids: CASTPKRQETQYF. The V gene is TRBV11-2, the J gene TRBJ2-5, with D possibly being TRBD2 (5 bases). The CDR3 contains 13 residues. The germline V gene has CDR1 SGHAT and CDR2 FQNNGV. Trimming cost V 7 bases and J 2 bases, with 11 bases left between them.

This clone has only one observation. This chain links TRBV5-1 with TRBJ1-2; D perhaps matches TRBD1 (6 bases). This CDR3 has 16 residues. Trimming left V 1 base short and J 2 bases short, with 15 bases between. CDR1 is SGHRS and CDR2 is YFSETQ in the germline V gene. CDR3: CASSLSVGQGNYGYTF. In DNA form, the CDR3 reads TGCGCCAGCAGCTTGTCCGTGGGGCAGGGGAACTATGGCTACACCTTC.